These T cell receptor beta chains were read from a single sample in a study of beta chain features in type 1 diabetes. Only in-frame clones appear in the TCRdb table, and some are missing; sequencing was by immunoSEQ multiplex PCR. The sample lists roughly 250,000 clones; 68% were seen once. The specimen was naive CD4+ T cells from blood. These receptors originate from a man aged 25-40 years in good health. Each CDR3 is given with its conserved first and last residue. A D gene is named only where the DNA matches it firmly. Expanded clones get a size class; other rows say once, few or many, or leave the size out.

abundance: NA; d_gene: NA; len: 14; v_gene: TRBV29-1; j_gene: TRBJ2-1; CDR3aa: CSAGGGANYNEQFF; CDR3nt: TGCAGCGCCGGGGGTGGCGCCAACTACAATGAGCAGTTCTTC
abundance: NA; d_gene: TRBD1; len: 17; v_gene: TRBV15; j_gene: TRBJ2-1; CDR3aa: CATSRVEKRQGYNEQFF; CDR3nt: TGTGCCACCAGCAGAGTCGAAAAGCGACAGGGCTACAATGAGCAGTTCTTC
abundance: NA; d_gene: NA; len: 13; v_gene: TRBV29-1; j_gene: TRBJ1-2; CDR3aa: CSTPGIGQRGYTF; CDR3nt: TGCAGCACCCCCGGTATAGGACAAAGAGGCTACACCTTC
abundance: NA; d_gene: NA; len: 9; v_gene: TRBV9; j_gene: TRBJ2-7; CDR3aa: CARCYEQYF; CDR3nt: TGTGCCAGATGCTACGAGCAGTACTTC
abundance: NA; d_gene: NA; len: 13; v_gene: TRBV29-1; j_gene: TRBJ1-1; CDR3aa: CSVEVGGNTEAFF; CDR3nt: TGCAGCGTTGAAGTCGGGGGGAACACTGAAGCTTTCTTT
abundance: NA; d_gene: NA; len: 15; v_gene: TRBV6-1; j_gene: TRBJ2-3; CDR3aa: CASSARVSGTDTQYF; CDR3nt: TGTGCCAGCAGTGCCAGGGTTAGCGGCACAGATACGCAGTATTTT
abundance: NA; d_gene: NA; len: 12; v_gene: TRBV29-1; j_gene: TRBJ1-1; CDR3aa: CSVEGVNTEAFF; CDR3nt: TGCAGCGTTGAGGGCGTGAACACTGAAGCTTTCTTT
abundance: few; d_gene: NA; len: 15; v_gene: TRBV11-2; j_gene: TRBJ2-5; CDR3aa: CASSLDLTSQETQYF; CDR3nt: TGTGCCAGCAGCTTAGACCTGACTAGTCAAGAGACCCAGTACTTC
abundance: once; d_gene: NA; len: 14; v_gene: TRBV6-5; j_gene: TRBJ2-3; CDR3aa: CASTEDWSTGTQYF; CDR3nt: TGTGCCAGCACTGAAGACTGGTCCACGGGTACGCAGTATTTT
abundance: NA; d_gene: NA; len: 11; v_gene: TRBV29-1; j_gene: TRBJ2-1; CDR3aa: CSVVGLNEQFF; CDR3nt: TGCAGCGTTGTGGGGCTCAATGAGCAGTTCTTC
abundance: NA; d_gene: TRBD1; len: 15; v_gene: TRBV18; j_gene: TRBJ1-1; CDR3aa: CASSTSTGLNTEAFF; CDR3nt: TGTGCCAGCTCAACCTCGACAGGGCTAAACACTGAAGCTTTCTTT
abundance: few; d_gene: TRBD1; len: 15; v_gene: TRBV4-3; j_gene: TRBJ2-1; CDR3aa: CASSRGTGGIDEQFF; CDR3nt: TGCGCCAGCAGCCGGGGGACAGGGGGCATCGATGAGCAGTTCTTC
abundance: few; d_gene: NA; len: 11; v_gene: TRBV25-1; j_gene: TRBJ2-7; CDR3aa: CASSEYSEQYF; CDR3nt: TGTGCCAGCAGTGAATACTCCGAGCAGTACTTC
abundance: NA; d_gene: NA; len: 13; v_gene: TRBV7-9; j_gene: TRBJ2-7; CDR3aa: CASGAYTTYEQYF; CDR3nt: TGTGCCAGCGGAGCCTATACTACCTACGAGCAGTACTTC
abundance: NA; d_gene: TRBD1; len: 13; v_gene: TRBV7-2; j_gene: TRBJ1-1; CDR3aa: CASTLLQGEGAFF; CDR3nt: TGTGCCAGCACCTTACTTCAGGGGGAGGGAGCTTTCTTT
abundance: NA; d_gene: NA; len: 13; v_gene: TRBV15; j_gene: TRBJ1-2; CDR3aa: CATSNLGWDGYTF; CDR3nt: TGTGCCACCAGCAACCTAGGCTGGGATGGCTACACCTTC
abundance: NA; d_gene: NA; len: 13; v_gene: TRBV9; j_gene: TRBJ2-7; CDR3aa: CASSGRTVNEQYF; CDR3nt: TGTGCCAGCAGCGGGCGGACAGTCAACGAGCAGTACTTC
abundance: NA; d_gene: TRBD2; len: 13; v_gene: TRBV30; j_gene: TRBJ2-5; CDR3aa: CAWRRQAGETQYF; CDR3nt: TGTGCCTGGAGGCGGCAAGCGGGGGAGACCCAGTACTTC
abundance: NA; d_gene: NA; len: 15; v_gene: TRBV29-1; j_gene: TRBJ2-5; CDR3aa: CSVETLALLQETQYF; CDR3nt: TGCAGCGTTGAAACGTTGGCTCTCCTACAAGAGACCCAGTACTTC